This TCR beta chain was sequenced in a study of shared clonotypes between healthy human individuals. For the study at large: Donor ages ranged 18 to 49 years: a couple of women, a few men. Overall study results and limits: Around 5% of naive CD4 clonotypes were common to a handful of donors.

The CDR3 has 12 amino acids. Trimming took off 4 bases at V and 7 bases at J, with 9 bases between the two ends. The germline V gene encodes CDR1 SNHLY and CDR2 FYNNEI. The repertoire was sequenced with immunoSEQ multiplex PCR; TCRdb's copy has only in-frame clones and lacks some. The sample lists over 850,000 clones; more than 75% were seen once. With respect to this clone: Antigen: not known.

CD4+ cells yielded CD45RA+ naive and CD45RA-negative memory subsets. The TCR sequence derives from a man aged 18-30 years in good health. Some clones in this sample may be carry-over from other donors' samples. The gene calls are TRBV2 and TRBJ2-3; D not certain. The source material was memory CD4+ T cells from PBMCs. Subset specified: CD45RA-negative fraction. The CDR3 here is CASSADSNTQYF. CDR3 bases: TGTGCCAGCAGTGCCGACTCCAATACGCAGTATTTT.